The rows below give T cell receptor beta chains drawn from one sample of a study of CD8+ T cells in alopecia areata. Sequencing used immunoSEQ multiplex PCR; TCRdb keeps in-frame clones, though not all of them. The sample lists 100,000 to 150,000 clones; around 50% were seen once. Sequencing input: NKG2D-low CD8+ T cells sorted from blood. The receptors stem from a human donor with alopecia areata. Each CDR3 is given with its conserved first and last residue. A D gene is named only where the DNA matches it firmly. Clone size appears in some rows only: once, few, many, or a class for an expanded clone.

clone size,J gene,D gene,V gene,CDR3 protein,CDR3 DNA
NA,TRBJ2-3,NA,TRBV29-1,CSVADTRRGPTADTQYF,TGCAGCGTTGCTGACACTCGCAGGGGACCGACGGCAGACACGCAGTATTTT
NA,TRBJ1-1,NA,TRBV19,CASTPFGGPNTEAFF,TGTGCCAGTACCCCCTTTGGCGGACCGAACACTGAAGCTTTCTTT
few,TRBJ2-1,NA,TRBV10-3,CAISAPLDSRSYNEQFF,TGTGCCATCAGTGCTCCCCTCGACAGCCGCTCCTACAATGAGCAGTTCTTC
NA,TRBJ1-5,NA,TRBV2,CASTEGGRGSNQPQHF,TGTGCCAGCACCGAGGGAGGGAGGGGGAGCAATCAGCCCCAGCATTTT
many,TRBJ2-7,NA,TRBV20-1,CSARDPTEQYF,TGCAGTGCTAGGGACCCTACAGAGCAGTACTTC
once,TRBJ2-1,NA,TRBV6-1,CASSERGRIFNSEQFF,TGTGCCAGCAGTGAAAGAGGACGCATCTTCAACAGTGAGCAGTTCTTC
few,TRBJ2-5,NA,TRBV7-2,CASSPGRYPETQYF,TGTGCCAGCAGCCCTGGCAGGTACCCGGAGACCCAGTACTTC
few,TRBJ2-5,NA,TRBV27,CASSFAETQYF,TGTGCCAGCAGTTTTGCGGAGACCCAGTACTTC
few,TRBJ2-3,NA,TRBV9,CASSVDVSTDTQYF,TGTGCCAGCAGCGTAGATGTGAGCACAGATACGCAGTATTTT
few,TRBJ2-7,NA,TRBV14,CASSQVEGIHEQYF,TGTGCCAGCAGCCAAGTGGAAGGTATCCACGAGCAGTACTTC
NA,TRBJ2-7,NA,TRBV30,CAWSVGDSGEQYF,TGTGCCTGGAGTGTCGGGGATTCTGGCGAGCAGTACTTC
NA,TRBJ2-7,TRBD1,TRBV30,CAWSLSRTGSYEQYF,TGTGCCTGGAGTCTCTCCCGGACAGGGTCCTACGAGCAGTACTTC
few,TRBJ2-3,NA,TRBV9,CASSVGADTSTDTQYF,TGTGCCAGCAGCGTAGGTGCGGATACTAGCACAGATACGCAGTATTTT
NA,TRBJ2-7,TRBD1,TRBV13,CASSPGQGAYEQYF,TGTGCCAGCAGCCCGGGACAGGGGGCCTACGAGCAGTACTTC
NA,TRBJ1-2,NA,TRBV20-1,CSATGPHDYTF,TGCAGTGCGACAGGCCCTCACGACTACACCTTC
few,TRBJ2-2,TRBD2,TRBV29-1,CSAPGLSGGELFF,TGCAGCGCTCCGGGACTAAGTGGCGGGGAGCTGTTTTTT
few,TRBJ2-5,NA,TRBV29-1,CSAGGETQYF,TGCAGCGCTGGGGGAGAGACCCAGTACTTC
NA,TRBJ1-2,NA,TRBV7-2,CASTGGRGYTF,TGTGCCAGCACCGGGGGACGTGGCTACACCTTC
NA,TRBJ2-7,NA,TRBV28,CASSVRGSSYEQYF,TGTGCCAGCAGTGTGAGGGGTAGCTCCTACGAGCAGTACTTC
NA,TRBJ2-6,NA,TRBV9,CASSPGFGANVLTF,TGTGCCAGCAGCCCAGGCTTTGGGGCCAACGTCCTGACTTTC
NA,TRBJ2-1,NA,TRBV29-1,CSVEGGPLPSGEQFF,TGCAGCGTTGAGGGGGGGCCTTTACCTTCGGGTGAGCAGTTCTTC
NA,TRBJ2-1,TRBD1,TRBV28,CAGQGALLGNEQFF,TGTGCCGGACAGGGGGCTCTCTTAGGGAATGAGCAGTTCTTC
few,TRBJ2-1,NA,TRBV29-1,CSVEDPDSHLSYNEQFF,TGCAGCGTTGAAGATCCAGATAGCCACCTCTCCTACAATGAGCAGTTCTTC
NA,TRBJ2-6,NA,TRBV5-1,CASSLEGSGANVLTF,TGCGCCAGCAGCTTAGAGGGTTCTGGGGCCAACGTCCTGACTTTC
few,TRBJ1-3,NA,TRBV29-1,CSAVPSSGNTIYF,TGCAGCGCGGTTCCCAGCTCTGGAAACACCATATATTTT
NA,TRBJ2-5,NA,TRBV30,CAWKGLEETQYF,TGTGCCTGGAAGGGGTTAGAGGAGACCCAGTACTTC
few,TRBJ2-4,NA,TRBV6-5,CASSSSRNIQYF,TGTGCCAGCAGTTCCTCTAGAAACATTCAGTACTTC
NA,TRBJ2-7,NA,TRBV18,CASSQPGQNYEQYF,TGTGCCAGCTCACAACCGGGACAAAACTACGAGCAGTACTTC
NA,TRBJ1-2,TRBD1,TRBV6-5,CASSYTHRGIEYGYTF,TGTGCCAGCAGTTACACTCACAGGGGAATAGAATATGGCTACACCTTC
few,TRBJ1-1,NA,TRBV4-1,CASSQGFPANTEAFF,TGCGCCAGCAGCCAGGGTTTTCCGGCGAACACTGAAGCTTTCTTT
NA,TRBJ1-1,NA,TRBV4-1,CASSHRSTGIGEAFF,TGCGCCAGCAGCCATCGGAGCACAGGGATCGGTGAAGCTTTCTTT
NA,TRBJ2-2,TRBD1,TRBV30,CATPPQGVLAGELFF,TGTGCCACCCCCCCCCAGGGGGTACTGGCCGGGGAGCTGTTTTTT
NA,TRBJ2-1,TRBD2,TRBV29-1,CSVEDRKATSGGYEQFF,TGCAGCGTTGAAGATCGAAAAGCGACTAGCGGGGGCTATGAGCAGTTCTTC
NA,TRBJ2-1,NA,TRBV4-1,CASSQGGNEQFF,TGCGCCAGCAGCCAAGGGGGGAATGAGCAGTTCTTC
NA,TRBJ1-1,NA,TRBV27,CASSLSGDTEAFF,TGTGCCAGCAGTTTATCGGGGGACACTGAAGCTTTCTTT
NA,TRBJ2-7,NA,TRBV7-8,CASSQGLIYEQYF,TGTGCCAGCAGCCAGGGCTTGATCTACGAGCAGTACTTC
NA,TRBJ2-5,NA,TRBV25-1,CASSWETQYF,TGTGCCAGCAGCTGGGAGACCCAGTACTTC
NA,TRBJ1-2,NA,TRBV29-1,CSVVGRGYGYTF,TGCAGCGTTGTAGGCAGGGGCTATGGCTACACCTTC
few,TRBJ2-7,TRBD1,TRBV5-1,CASSVGTDSYEQYF,TGCGCCAGCAGCGTTGGGACAGATAGCTACGAGCAGTACTTC
NA,TRBJ2-3,NA,TRBV2,CASSGFPAADTQYF,TGTGCCAGCAGTGGGTTCCCGGCGGCCGATACGCAGTATTTT
few,TRBJ2-1,NA,TRBV29-1,CSVETTYNEQFF,TGCAGCGTTGAGACCACCTACAATGAGCAGTTCTTC
NA,TRBJ1-2,TRBD1,TRBV7-9,CASSSTEDRGDGYTF,TGTGCCAGCAGCTCAACGGAGGACAGGGGAGATGGCTACACCTTC
NA,TRBJ2-1,NA,TRBV14,CASSRPTAADYNEQFF,TGTGCCAGCAGCCGCCCAACGGCAGCCGACTACAATGAGCAGTTCTTC
NA,TRBJ2-3,NA,TRBV4-1,CASSPLVLTDTQYF,TGCGCCAGCAGCCCTTTAGTGCTCACAGATACGCAGTATTTT
NA,TRBJ1-2,NA,TRBV29-1,CSVDVTEPNYGYTF,TGCAGCGTTGACGTGACAGAACCTAACTATGGCTACACCTTC
few,TRBJ2-7,NA,TRBV4-1,CASSQGVVGYEQYF,TGCGCCAGCAGCCAAGGCGTGGTGGGCTACGAGCAGTACTTC
NA,TRBJ2-7,NA,TRBV29-1,CSVQGLRAYEQYF,TGCAGCGTTCAGGGACTGCGGGCCTACGAGCAGTACTTC
NA,TRBJ2-6,TRBD1,TRBV30,CAWSGTGETGANVLTF,TGTGCCTGGAGTGGGACAGGGGAAACTGGGGCCAACGTCCTGACTTTC
once,TRBJ2-3,TRBD2,TRBV2,CASSDSVPSGYTDTQYF,TGTGCCAGCAGTGATTCGGTTCCTAGCGGGTACACAGATACGCAGTATTTT
few,TRBJ2-1,NA,TRBV29-1,CSVVAGNYNEQFF,TGCAGCGTTGTGGCAGGGAATTACAATGAGCAGTTCTTC
NA,TRBJ2-1,NA,TRBV28,CASRTPGQPYNEQFF,TGTGCCAGCCGCACCCCCGGACAGCCCTACAATGAGCAGTTCTTC
NA,TRBJ2-7,NA,TRBV27,CASSRGSSYEQYF,TGTGCCAGTTCCCGGGGCAGCTCCTACGAGCAGTACTTC
NA,TRBJ1-3,NA,TRBV29-1,CSVIRLGGGNTIYF,TGCAGCGTCATTAGACTTGGGGGAGGAAACACCATATATTTT
NA,TRBJ1-1,NA,TRBV30,CAWIHTWWLF,TGTGCCTGGATCCACACCTGGTGGCTCTTT
few,TRBJ2-1,NA,TRBV28,CASSLFNNEQFF,TGTGCCAGCAGTTTATTTAACAATGAGCAGTTCTTC